Below are 3 T cell receptor beta chains sequenced from a single sample in a study of patients and donors after allogeneic stem cell transplantation. TCRdb analysed the RT-PCR reads with MiXCR anew, one entry per CDR3 protein. The sample carries about 960,000 distinct CDR3 sequences, 18% recorded once. The material sequenced was blood, either unsorted or a sorted T cell fraction (not recorded which). The receptors here all came from a human donor who was either an allogeneic HSCT recipient or a stem cell or donor lymphocyte infusion donor (not recorded which). It is not recorded whose cells these are; they may come from a transplant donor.

This clonotype was detected only a few times. The chain links TRBV3-1 to TRBJ2-5; D is possibly TRBD1 or TRBD2 (6 bases each). Trimming removed 8 bases at V and 9 bases at J, with 22 bases between. This CDR3 has 14 residues. Per germline, CDR1 LGHDT and CDR2 YNNKEL (reference sequence). CDR3 bases: TGTGCCAGCGGGGGAGGACAGTCCAAGAGGTCCCAGTACTTC. Translation gives CASGGGQSKRSQYF.

V is TRBV11-3 and J is TRBJ1-2, with TRBD1 as a possible D gene (6 bases). The V gene's germline CDR1 is SGHNT and CDR2 YENEEA. Trimming took off 2 bases at V and 5 bases at J, with 18 bases between the two ends. The CDR3 is made up of 16 amino acids. The CDR3 region has the DNA TGTGCCAGCAGCTTAACTTCGGGGGCGCCAGGGTATGGCTACACCTTC. This translates into CASSLTSGAPGYGYTF. The full variable domain, with the rest looked up from reference TRBV11-3 and TRBJ1-2, is EAGVVQSPRYKIIEKKQPVAFWCNPISGHNTLYWYLQNLGQGPELLIRYENEEAVDDSQLPKDRFSAERLKGVDSTLKIQPAELGDSAVYLCASSLTSGAPGYGYTFGSGTRLTVV.

The CDR3 DNA follows: TGTGCCAGCAGCTTAGATGGCGGGGGTGGTTACGAGCAGTACTTC. Translation gives CASSLDGGGGYEQYF. V and J are TRBV7-2 and TRBJ2-7; 7 positions agree with TRBD2. The CDR3 runs to 15 residues. Germline V CDR1 and CDR2: SGHTA, FQGNSA. V gave up 1 base and J gave up 4 bases; unmatched junction bases: 7.